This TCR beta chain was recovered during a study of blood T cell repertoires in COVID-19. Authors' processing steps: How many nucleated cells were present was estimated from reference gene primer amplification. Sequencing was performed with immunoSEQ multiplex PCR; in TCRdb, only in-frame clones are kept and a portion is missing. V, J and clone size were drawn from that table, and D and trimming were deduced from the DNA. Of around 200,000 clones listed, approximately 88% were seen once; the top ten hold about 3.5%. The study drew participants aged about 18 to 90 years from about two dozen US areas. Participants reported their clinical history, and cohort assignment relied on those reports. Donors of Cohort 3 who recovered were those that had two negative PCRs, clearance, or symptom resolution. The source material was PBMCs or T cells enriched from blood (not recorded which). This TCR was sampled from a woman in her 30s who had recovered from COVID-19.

The CDR3 reads CASTKWDRGNYGYTF. The CDR3 bases are TGTGCCAGCACCAAGTGGGATCGGGGTAACTATGGCTACACCTTC. The rearrangement links TRBV6-5 to TRBJ1-2; D uncertain. V lost 7 bases and J lost 1, with 16 bases in between. Germline CDR1 is MNHEY and CDR2 is SVGAGI. There are 15 residues in the CDR3.